This TCR beta chain was captured by sequencing in a study of technical replicates of blood from several donors. Libraries were prepared by immunoSEQ multiplex PCR; TCRdb keeps only in-frame clonotypes and omits some of them. The data hold fewer than 75,000 clones, with 70% to 90% observed a single time. Germline values: CDR1 SGHTA, CDR2 FQGNSA. The CDR3 spans 14 residues. V was clipped by 4 bases and J by 1 base; unmatched bases: 0. The clonotype was recovered from a human donor in good health. Some clones in this sample may be carry-over from other donors' samples. The sample comprised PBMCs. V gene TRBV7-2 combines with J gene TRBJ2-2; 7 bases match TRBD1. The CDR3 protein is CASSYRGNTGELFF. In DNA, the CDR3 is TGTGCCAGCAGCTACAGGGGGAACACCGGGGAGCTGTTTTTT.